This TCR beta chain is from a study of blood T cell repertoires in COVID-19. Study-level information: The United States, Italy and Spain were the sources of the acute and convalescent COVID-19 samples.

Seattle's enrolled individuals joined amid active infection and were then monitored longitudinally. CDR1 is MDHEN and CDR2 is SYDVKM in the germline V gene. CDR3 length: 15 residues. V was cut by 8 bases and J by 2 bases, with 19 bases left in between. Per the authors' pipeline: For nucleated cells, counts were estimated from reference gene primer amplification. The repertoire was sequenced with immunoSEQ multiplex PCR; TCRdb's copy has only in-frame clones and lacks some. The V and J calls and clone size are taken from that table; D and trimming were inferred from the DNA. The repertoire holds over 100,000 clones, with around 87% as singletons.

The genes are TRBV28 and TRBJ2-7, with D perhaps TRBD2 (5 bases). Source material: peripheral blood. This receptor was taken from a woman aged 45 to 65 with COVID-19, enrolled during active disease. CDR3 residues: CASAWVGADAYEQYF. The CDR3 DNA reads as TGTGCCAGCGCCTGGGTGGGAGCGGATGCCTACGAGCAGTACTTC.